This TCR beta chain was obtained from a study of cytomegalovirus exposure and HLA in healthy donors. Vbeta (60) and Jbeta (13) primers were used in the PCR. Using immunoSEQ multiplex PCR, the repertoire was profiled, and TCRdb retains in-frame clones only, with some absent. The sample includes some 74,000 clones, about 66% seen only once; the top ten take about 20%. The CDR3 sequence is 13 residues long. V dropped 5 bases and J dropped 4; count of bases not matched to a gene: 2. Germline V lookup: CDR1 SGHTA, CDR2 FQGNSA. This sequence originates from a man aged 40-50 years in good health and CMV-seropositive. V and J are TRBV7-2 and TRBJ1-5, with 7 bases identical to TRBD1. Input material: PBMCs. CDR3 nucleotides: TGTGCCAGCAGCCGACAGGGTAATCAGCCCCAGCATTTT. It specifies CASSRQGNQPQHF.